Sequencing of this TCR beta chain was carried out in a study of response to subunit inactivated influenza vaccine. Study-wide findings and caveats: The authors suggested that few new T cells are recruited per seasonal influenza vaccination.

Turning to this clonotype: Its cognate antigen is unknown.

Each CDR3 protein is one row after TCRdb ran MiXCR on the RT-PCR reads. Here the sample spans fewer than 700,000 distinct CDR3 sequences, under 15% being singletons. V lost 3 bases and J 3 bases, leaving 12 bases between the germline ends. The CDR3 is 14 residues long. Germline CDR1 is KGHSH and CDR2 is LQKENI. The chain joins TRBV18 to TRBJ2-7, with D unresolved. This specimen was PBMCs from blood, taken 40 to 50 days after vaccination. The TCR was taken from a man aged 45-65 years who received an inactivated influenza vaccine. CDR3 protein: CASSPYNSDYEQYF. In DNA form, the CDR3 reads TGTGCCAGCTCACCTTATAACTCCGACTACGAGCAGTACTTC.